A selection of T cell receptor beta chains follows, all from one sample in a study of regulatory T cells in long-lasting Graves disease. Via MiXCR, TCRdb re-called the multiplex PCR reads, giving one row per CDR3 protein. The table records about 300,000 distinct CDR3 sequences, roughly 18% of them present only once. Specimen: peripheral blood mononuclear cells (PBMCs), collected at new diagnosis, from a patient treated with antithyroid drugs. The receptor source for this set is a female donor with Graves disease. CDR3s include the opening cysteine and the closing phenylalanine or tryptophan. The order of the fields is J gene, clone size, D gene, V gene, CDR3 protein, CDR3 DNA. D genes are given only for firm matches. Clone size is given for some rows only: seen once, a few or many times, or a class if the clone is expanded.

>TRBJ1-2|many|TRBD1|TRBV19
CATFQPGQGGSYGYTF
TGTGCCACCTTCCAACCGGGACAGGGGGGAAGTTATGGCTACACCTTC
>TRBJ2-2|many|.|TRBV30
CAWSGREELFF
TGTGCCTGGAGTGGAAGGGAGGAGCTGTTTTTT
>TRBJ2-3|many|.|TRBV7-6
CASSPWATDTQYF
TGTGCCAGCAGCCCCTGGGCCACAGATACGCAGTATTTT
>TRBJ2-1|many|TRBD2|TRBV19
CASNVDAGVVSYNEQFF
TGTGCCAGTAACGTTGACGCGGGAGTTGTCTCCTACAATGAGCAGTTCTTC
>TRBJ1-4|many|TRBD1|TRBV19
CASSAGQNSEKLFF
TGTGCCAGTAGTGCGGGACAGAATAGTGAAAAACTGTTTTTT
>TRBJ1-5|many|TRBD1|TRBV30
CAWSIGQGGQPQHF
TGTGCCTGGAGCATTGGACAGGGGGGACAGCCCCAGCATTTT
>TRBJ2-7|.|TRBD2|TRBV6-2/TRBV6-3
CERGTSFNEQYF
TGTGAACGAGGGACTAGCTTCAACGAGCAGTACTTC
>TRBJ2-7|many|TRBD2|TRBV29-1
CSVASGVGEQYF
TGCAGCGTTGCTAGCGGGGTAGGAGAGCAGTACTTC
>TRBJ2-7|many|TRBD1|TRBV27
CASSFRQGSEQYF
TGTGCCAGCAGTTTTAGACAGGGATCCGAGCAGTACTTC
>TRBJ2-3|many|.|TRBV20-1
CSARMDPAEDTQYF
TGCAGTGCTAGAATGGACCCGGCGGAAGATACGCAGTATTTT
>TRBJ2-1|many|.|TRBV12-3/TRBV12-4
CASSLSGPPYNEQFF
TGTGCCAGCAGTTTATCGGGCCCCCCTTACAATGAGCAGTTCTTC
>TRBJ2-3|many|TRBD2|TRBV10-2
CASGGGAGGDTDTQYF
TGCGCCAGCGGGGGTGGAGCGGGAGGCGACACAGATACGCAGTATTTT
>TRBJ2-1|few|.|TRBV10-3
CAISEPTGSGNEQFF
TGTGCCATCAGTGAACCCACAGGGAGTGGCAATGAGCAGTTCTTC
>TRBJ1-1|many|.|TRBV9
CASSVGVENTEAFF
TGTGCCAGCAGCGTAGGGGTGGAGAACACTGAAGCTTTCTTT
>TRBJ1-4|few|.|TRBV18
CASSIDRDTNEKLFF
TGTGCCAGCTCAATCGACCGGGACACTAACGAAAAACTGTTTTTT
>TRBJ2-2|.|.|TRBV6-1
CASTPVGGGELFF
TGTGCCAGCACCCCAGTGGGGGGCGGGGAGCTGTTTTTT
>TRBJ2-1|many|TRBD2|TRBV14
CASSPRAGVVNEQFF
TGTGCCAGCAGCCCTAGAGCGGGAGTGGTCAATGAGCAGTTCTTC
>TRBJ2-2|.|.|TRBV19
CASSQTIQGELFF
TGTGCCAGTAGTCAAACGATACAGGGGGAGCTGTTTTTT
>TRBJ1-6|many|.|TRBV20-1
CSAPSTGLNSPLHF
TGCAGTGCTCCTTCGACAGGCCTAAATTCACCCCTCCACTTT
>TRBJ2-1|.|.|TRBV27
CASPPGAAGWEQFF
TGTGCCAGCCCCCCCGGAGCAGCAGGGTGGGAGCAGTTCTTC
>TRBJ2-1|.|.|TRBV5-5
CASSLSATYNEQFF
TGTGCCAGCAGCTTGTCGGCAACCTACAATGAGCAGTTCTTC
>TRBJ1-2|many|.|TRBV20-1
CSARQGGYTF
TGCAGTGCTAGACAGGGTGGCTACACCTTC
>TRBJ2-1|many|.|TRBV7-2
CASYKMYSGNEQFF
TGTGCCAGCTATAAGATGTACAGCGGGAATGAGCAGTTCTTC
>TRBJ2-7|many|TRBD1|TRBV28
CASRPGTGAREQYF
TGTGCCAGCAGACCCGGGACAGGGGCGCGGGAGCAGTACTTC
>TRBJ2-1|many|.|TRBV10-3
CAISERGSESSYNEQFF
TGTGCCATCAGTGAGCGCGGTAGCGAGAGCTCCTACAATGAGCAGTTCTTC
>TRBJ2-5|few|TRBD1|TRBV3-1
CASSQDGTEWETQYF
TGTGCCAGCAGCCAAGACGGGACAGAGTGGGAGACCCAGTACTTC
>TRBJ1-6|many|.|TRBV9
CASSGGGSYNSPLHF
TGTGCCAGCAGCGGTGGTGGCTCCTATAATTCACCCCTCCACTTT
>TRBJ2-7|many|TRBD2|TRBV19
CASSHPGGAAHSYEQYF
TGTGCCAGTAGTCACCCGGGGGGGGCGGCTCACTCCTACGAGCAGTACTTC
>TRBJ2-3|.|TRBD2|TRBV28
CASSLVSGSSDTQYF
TGTGCCAGCAGTCTGGTTAGCGGGAGCTCAGATACGCAGTATTTT
>TRBJ2-7|many|TRBD2|TRBV28
CASTFLGSGTPYEQYF
TGTGCCAGCACCTTTTTGGGAAGCGGGACTCCCTACGAGCAGTACTTC
>TRBJ1-3|many|.|TRBV28
CASSLQIGNTIYF
TGTGCCAGCAGTTTACAGATTGGAAACACCATATATTTT
>TRBJ2-3|.|TRBD2|TRBV5-1
CASRGIAGLGTDTQYF
TGCGCCAGCAGAGGAATAGCGGGTCTTGGCACAGATACGCAGTATTTT
>TRBJ2-7|.|.|TRBV28
CASSRRGGVDEQYF
TGTGCCAGCAGCCGAAGGGGGGGGGTCGACGAGCAGTACTTC
>TRBJ1-5|many|.|TRBV2
CASSDLVRNSNQPQHF
TGTGCCAGCAGTGACTTAGTTAGGAATAGCAATCAGCCCCAGCATTTT
>TRBJ1-3|many|.|TRBV28
CASSFPKAPGRSGNTIYF
TGTGCCAGCAGTTTTCCCAAAGCTCCAGGGCGGTCTGGAAACACCATATATTTT
>TRBJ2-2|few|.|TRBV4-1
CASSQMSTGELFF
TGCGCCAGCAGCCAAATGAGCACCGGGGAGCTGTTTTTT
>TRBJ1-4|.|TRBD1|TRBV2
CASSGTGGREKLFF
TGTGCCAGCAGTGGGACAGGGGGCAGGGAAAAACTGTTTTTT
>TRBJ1-3|many|.|TRBV3-1
CASSQEATYRSSGNTIYF
TGTGCCAGCAGCCAGGAGGCGACATACCGAAGCTCTGGAAACACCATATATTTT
>TRBJ2-1|many|TRBD2|TRBV7-2
CASRPSGGNEQFF
TGTGCCAGCAGACCGTCGGGGGGGAATGAGCAGTTCTTC
>TRBJ2-7|many|.|TRBV20-1
CSARGGVGDTYEQYF
TGCAGTGCTCGAGGGGGGGTTGGGGATACCTACGAGCAGTACTTC
>TRBJ2-3|.|TRBD2|TRBV4-1
CASSQESTSGRYF
TGCGCCAGCAGCCAAGAATCGACTAGCGGGAGGTATTTT
>TRBJ2-7|many|TRBD2|TRBV7-2
CASSRTSGISYEQYF
TGTGCCAGCAGCCGGACTAGCGGAATCTCCTACGAGCAGTACTTC
>TRBJ1-1|many|.|TRBV7-8
CASSLLGRGLLNTEAFF
TGTGCCAGCAGCTTGCTGGGCAGGGGCCTTTTGAACACTGAAGCTTTCTTT
>TRBJ1-4|many|.|TRBV13
CASSFRGLSEKLFF
TGTGCCAGCAGCTTCCGGGGCTTAAGTGAAAAACTGTTTTTT
>TRBJ1-6|many|TRBD1|TRBV27
CAGSLSPPTGYSPLHF
TGTGCCGGCAGTTTATCACCCCCGACAGGGTACTCACCCCTCCACTTT
>TRBJ2-5|.|TRBD2|TRBV20-1
CSACLTSGHEETQYF
TGCAGTGCTTGTTTGACTAGCGGGCACGAAGAGACCCAGTACTTC
>TRBJ2-5|.|.|TRBV7-9
CASSLRTVLSETQYF
TGTGCCAGCAGCTTGAGGACAGTACTGTCGGAGACCCAGTACTTC
>TRBJ1-1|.|.|TRBV28
CVREDTEAFF
TGTGTTAGGGAGGACACTGAAGCTTTCTTT
>TRBJ1-1|.|.|TRBV29-1
CSVDTEAFF
TGCAGCGTGGACACTGAAGCTTTCTTT
>TRBJ2-5|many|.|TRBV9
CASSVAAFEQETQYF
TGTGCCAGCAGCGTAGCTGCTTTCGAGCAAGAGACCCAGTACTTC
>TRBJ2-7|many|TRBD1|TRBV12-3/TRBV12-4
CASSPSGTGDEQYF
TGTGCCAGCAGTCCGTCCGGGACAGGGGACGAGCAGTACTTC
>TRBJ1-1|many|.|TRBV6-1
CASSRAGDTEAFF
TGTGCCAGCAGCAGAGCAGGGGACACTGAAGCTTTCTTT
>TRBJ2-1|many|TRBD1|TRBV12-3/TRBV12-4
CASSPRDRALGEQFF
TGTGCCAGCAGTCCCCGGGACAGGGCTTTGGGTGAGCAGTTCTTC
>TRBJ1-5|many|.|TRBV18
CASSKMNQPQHF
TGTGCCAGCTCTAAAATGAATCAGCCCCAGCATTTT
>TRBJ2-3|many|.|TRBV2
CASSEASPGNTDTQYF
TGTGCCAGCAGTGAAGCGAGCCCAGGGAACACAGATACGCAGTATTTT
>TRBJ2-1|many|.|TRBV9
CASSIQGGEQFF
TGTGCCAGCAGCATCCAAGGAGGTGAGCAGTTCTTC
>TRBJ2-7|many|.|TRBV6-1
CASSRTAAYEQYF
TGTGCCAGCAGTCGGACGGCAGCTTACGAGCAGTACTTC